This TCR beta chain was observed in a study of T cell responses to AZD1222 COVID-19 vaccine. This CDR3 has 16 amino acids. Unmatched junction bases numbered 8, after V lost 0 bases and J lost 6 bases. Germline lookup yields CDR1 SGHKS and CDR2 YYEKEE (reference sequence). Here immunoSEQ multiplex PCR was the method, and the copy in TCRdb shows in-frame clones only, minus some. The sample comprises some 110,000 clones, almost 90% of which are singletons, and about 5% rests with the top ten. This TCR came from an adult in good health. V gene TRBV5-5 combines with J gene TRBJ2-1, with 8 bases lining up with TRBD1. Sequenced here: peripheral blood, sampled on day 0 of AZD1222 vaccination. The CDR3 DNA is TGTGCCAGCAGCTTGGGTGTAGGACAGGGAAGCAATGAGCAGTTCTTC. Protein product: CASSLGVGQGSNEQFF. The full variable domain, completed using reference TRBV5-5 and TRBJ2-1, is DAGVTQSPTHLIKTRGQQVTLRCSPISGHKSVSWYQQVLGQGPQFIFQYYEKEERGRGNFPDRFSARQFPNYSSELNVNALLLGDSALYLCASSLGVGQGSNEQFFGPGTRLTVL.